A single sample gave rise to the 30 T cell receptor beta chains below, sequenced in a study of breast tumors, draining lymph nodes, adjacent tissues. TCRdb re-called the multiplex PCR reads through MiXCR, storing one row per CDR3 protein. The table records under 70,000 distinct CDR3 sequences, roughly 44% of them present only once. Input material: breast tumor tissue. These receptors were collected from a female donor with breast cancer. Some clones in this sample may be carry-over from other donors' samples.

The J gene is TRBJ2-7, the V gene TRBV7-9; no reliable D call. Per the germline V gene, CDR1 is SEHNR and CDR2 is FQNEAQ (reference sequence). This CDR3 is 12 amino acids long. The germline V and J ends were trimmed by 4 bases and 6 bases, with 10 bases remaining between them. CDR3 coding DNA: TGTGCCAGCAGCTCCCTGGACGGCGAGCAGTACTTC. It is translated as CASSSLDGEQYF.

This clonotype was detected ten times or more. This chain joins TRBV7-9 and TRBJ2-3; 8 nucleotides match TRBD2. Germline assignment: CDR1 SEHNR and CDR2 FQNEAQ (reference sequence). V lost 5 bases, J lost 11 bases, and 9 bases stayed unmatched. This CDR3 contains 13 residues. CDR3 loop: CASSPSLAGRQYF. CDR3 nucleotides: TGTGCCAGCAGCCCGAGTCTAGCGGGCCGGCAGTATTTT. Full variable domain (missing parts from reference TRBV7-9 and TRBJ2-3): DTGVSQNPRHKITKRGQNVTFRCDPISEHNRLYWYRQTLGQGPEFLTYFQNEAQLEKSRLLSDRFSAERPKGSFSTLEIQRTEQGDSAMYLCASSPSLAGRQYFGPGTRLTVL.

Of note for this clonotype: The germline gene is not matched at one end of the junction; a read error may be the cause. The chain combines TRBV2 with TRBJ2-7; TRBD2 might be the D (5 bases). The CDR3 extends over 13 amino acids. The V gene's germline CDR1 is SNHLY and CDR2 FYNNEI. As DNA, the CDR3 is TGCGCCAGCAGTGATTGTGCGGGCTACGAGCAGTACTTC. Amino acids: CASSDCAGYEQYF.

The rearrangement joins TRBV12-3 or TRBV12-4 to TRBJ1-6; D is unresolved. The CDR3 has 14 residues. The ends were cut back, 1 base at V and 14 bases at J, with 15 bases in the middle. The CDR3 spells CASSLVGVGATLHF. CDR3 nucleotides: TGTGCCAGCAGTTTAGTCGGTGTCGGCGCAACCCTCCACTTT.

A few counts support this clonotype. A clone one base away is much larger, so this may be a read error. The V gene is TRBV7-3, the J gene TRBJ2-1, with D perhaps matching TRBD2 (6 bases). Germline lookup yields CDR1 SGHTA and CDR2 FQGTGA. This CDR3 is built from 15 residues. The CDR3, as DNA: TGTGCCAGCAGCCCCGACCTGGCGGGGTACAATGAGCAGCTCTTC. This gives the protein CASSPDLAGYNEQLF.

By share, this clonotype ranks as medium-sized (0.01 to 0.1%). The chain joins TRBV11-2 to TRBJ2-5; 11 bases match TRBD2. Germline V gene data show CDR1 as SGHAT and CDR2 as FQNNGV. This CDR3 has 15 amino acids. The junction had 6 bases not matched to a gene; V was cut back by 5 bases and J by 4 bases. CDR3 amino acids: CASSTTSGAGETQYF. In nucleotides, the CDR3 is TGTGCCAGCAGCACGACTAGCGGGGCGGGAGAGACCCAGTACTTC.

This clonotype was found many times. This sequence joins TRBV5-4 and TRBJ1-4, with 9 nucleotides matching TRBD1. V shed 2 bases, J shed 6 bases, and the junction held 2 bases outside the gene matches. The CDR3 extends over 14 amino acids. CDR1 is SGHNT, CDR2 YYREEE, per germline (reference sequence). CDR3 bases: TGTGCCAGCAGCTTACAGGGGGCGTATGAAAAACTGTTTTTT. It codes for CASSLQGAYEKLFF. Full variable domain (remainder filled in from reference TRBV5-4 and TRBJ1-4): ETGVTQSPTHLIKTRGQQVTLRCSSQSGHNTVSWYQQALGQGPQFIFQYYREEENGRGNFPPRFSGLQFPNYSSELNVNALELDDSALYLCASSLQGAYEKLFFGSGTQLSVL.

This chain uses TRBV7-9 with TRBJ2-7, with 7 bases that match TRBD2. V lost 0 bases, J lost 2 bases, and 1 base stayed unmatched. This CDR3 has 14 amino acids. The germline V gene encodes CDR1 SEHNR and CDR2 FQNEAQ (reference sequence). CDR3 protein: CASSLAGGTYEQYF. CDR3 in DNA: TGTGCCAGCAGCTTAGCGGGAGGGACCTACGAGCAGTACTTC.

In its sample, this clonotype was seen many times. A read error may be the cause here, since a much bigger clone is one base away. The chain couples TRBV6-1 to TRBJ2-7; D is unclear. V lost 5 bases and J lost 3, with 17 bases in between. There are 15 residues in the CDR3. CDR1 and CDR2 from the germline V gene are MNHNS and SASEGT. The CDR3 region is CASSPEKGSGYEQYF. CDR3 sequence (DNA): TGTGCCAGCAGTCCCGAGAAAGGGTCCGGCTACGAGCAGTACTTC.

This clonotype has a count of ten or more. The chain recombines TRBV7-9 with TRBJ1-2; 8 nucleotides agree with TRBD1. Germline V gene sequence: CDR1 SEHNR, CDR2 FQNEAQ (reference sequence). The length of the CDR3 is 15 residues. V shed 5 bases, J shed 7 bases, and the junction held 12 bases outside the gene matches. The DNA for the CDR3 is TGTGCCAGCAGCGCCGTCGACAGGGGTTGGGGTGGCTACACCTTC. This translates into CASSAVDRGWGGYTF.

This clonotype was found many times. The chain carries TRBV4-1 and TRBJ1-2; 10 nucleotides line up with TRBD1. Germline V gene data show CDR1 as MGHRA and CDR2 as YSYEKL. This CDR3 spans 17 amino acids. V was pared by 2 bases and J by 0 bases, with 6 bases of the junction left unmatched. The DNA for the CDR3 is TGCGCCAGCAGCCAAAGACAGGGGGCATTACCTAACTATGGCTACACCTTC. This encodes CASSQRQGALPNYGYTF.

This chain connects TRBV19 to TRBJ1-5; D is unclear. This CDR3 is built from 13 residues. In germline, CDR1 is LNHDA, CDR2 SQIVND (reference sequence). V lost 6 bases and J lost 9, with 15 bases in between. In DNA form, the CDR3 reads TGTGCCAGTAGAAAAACAGCGAGCTCGCCCCAGCATTTT. Residues: CASRKTASSPQHF.

The chain has TRBV7-2 and TRBJ1-2; D unresolved. V lost 5 bases, J lost 4 bases, and 14 bases lay in between. CDR1 is SGHTA, CDR2 FQGNSA, per germline. The CDR3 sequence is 14 residues long. The CDR3 nucleotides read TGTGCCAGCAGCGTAGTGGGCGGCCCCTATGGCTACACCTTC. It encodes CASSVVGGPYGYTF.

This clonotype was seen ten or more times. The rearrangement links TRBV30 to TRBJ2-5, with D unresolved. With 2 bases removed from V and 1 base from J, the gap between germline ends came to 8 bases. Germline V gene data show CDR1 as GTSNPN and CDR2 as SVGIG (reference sequence). CDR3 length equals 13 residues. Here the CDR3 DNA reads TGTGCCTGGAGTCCCCAGATCCAAGAGACCCAGTACTTC. This codes for CAWSPQIQETQYF.

This clonotype was picked up many times. The V gene is TRBV7-2, the J gene TRBJ1-5, with TRBD1 matching 12 bases. J was trimmed by 2 bases and V by 5 bases; bases with no gene match: 10. Germline V gives CDR1 SGHTA, CDR2 FQGNSA. The CDR3 runs 18 residues. In DNA form, the CDR3 reads TGTGCCAGCAGCCGGGACAGGGGGCTTTTGAGCGGCAATCAGCCCCAGCATTTT. Translating it yields CASSRDRGLLSGNQPQHF. The full variable domain, its missing parts supplied by reference TRBV7-2 and TRBJ1-5, is GAGVSQSPSNKVTEKGKDVELRCDPISGHTALYWYRQSLGQGLEFLIYFQGNSAPDKSGLPSDRFSAERTGGSVSTLTIQRTQQEDSAVYLCASSRDRGLLSGNQPQHFGDGTRLSIL.

This clonotype was seen at least ten times. The chain links TRBV7-9 to TRBJ1-5; D remains ambiguous. The CDR3 covers 12 residues. Deletions cut 4 bases from V and 6 bases from J, with 7 bases between. CDR1 and CDR2 (germline): SEHNR, FQNEAQ (reference sequence). The CDR3 DNA is TGTGCCAGCAGCTACGGGCTTCAGCCCCAGCATTTT. Amino acid sequence: CASSYGLQPQHF.

The chain employs TRBV6-2 or TRBV6-3 and TRBJ2-2; D might be TRBD1 or TRBD2, each matching 6 bases. Germline CDR1 is MNHEY and CDR2 is SVGEGT. V lost 6 bases and J 5 bases, leaving 10 bases between the germline ends. This CDR3 is built from 13 residues. The CDR3 bases are TGTGCCAGCAGGGGGGGCTTAACCGGGGAGCTGTTTTTT. Amino acid sequence: CASRGGLTGELFF.

This clonotype was picked up many times. The gene calls are TRBV20-1 and TRBJ1-2; D gene unclear. Germline V gives CDR1 DFQATT, CDR2 SNEGSKA (reference sequence). This CDR3 has 14 residues. With 0 bases removed from V and 4 bases from J, the gap between germline ends came to 12 bases. The CDR3 sequence is CSARDHGGSYGYTF. CDR3 sequence (DNA): TGCAGTGCTAGAGATCATGGAGGTAGCTATGGCTACACCTTC.

This clonotype was seen just once. The V call is TRBV12-3 or TRBV12-4, the J call TRBJ2-1; D call uncertain. CDR3 length: 14 residues. The V end was cut by 6 bases, the J end by 0 bases, with 9 bases between. For the CDR3, the DNA is TGTGCCAGCAGCCCCCCCTCCTCCTACAATGAGCAGTTCTTC. Its translation is CASSPPSSYNEQFF.

The CDR3 region is CASSVPTGVYSNQPQHF. The DNA for the CDR3 is TGTGCCAGCAGCGTCCCCACAGGAGTTTATAGCAATCAGCCCCAGCATTTT. This rearrangement joins TRBV10-3 to TRBJ1-5; D is perhaps TRBD1 (5 bases). The CDR3 has 17 amino acids. Germline CDR1 ENHRY, CDR2 SYGVKD. Between the trimmed V and J ends, which lost 10 bases and 0 bases, there was a span of 22 bases.

This clonotype was recorded only once. An end of the junction differs from the germline gene, which may be a read error. This rearrangement joins TRBV4-2 to TRBJ2-2; no firm D call. Germline V gene data show CDR1 as LGHNA and CDR2 as YNFKEQ. The CDR3 covers 12 residues. The CDR3 sequence is CASSPNSGELFF. CDR3 nucleotide sequence: TGTGCCAGCAGCCCGAACTCCGGGGAGCTGTTTTTT.

This clonotype occurred many times. This sequence joins TRBV6-5 and TRBJ2-3; 8 nucleotides align to TRBD1. The CDR3 is made up of 16 amino acids. Looked up from germline, CDR1 is MNHEY and CDR2 is SVGAGI. The V segment lost 1 base and the J segment 4 bases; nucleotides outside the gene matches: 7. The CDR3 sequence: CASSYLAGTGPDTQYF. The DNA of the CDR3 is TGTGCCAGCAGTTACTTAGCCGGGACAGGTCCAGATACGCAGTATTTT.

The V and J genes are TRBV5-5 and TRBJ1-6; TRBD1 is a possible D gene (5 bases). This CDR3 comprises 14 residues. Germline assignment: CDR1 SGHKS and CDR2 YYEKEE (reference sequence). Trimming took 2 bases from V and 6 from J, leaving 9 bases between them. The CDR3 loop is CASSLAGGNSPLHF. The CDR3 region has the DNA TGTGCCAGCAGCTTAGCGGGGGGTAATTCACCCCTCCACTTT.

J is TRBJ2-3 and V is TRBV2; D might be TRBD2 (5 bases). Trimming left V 7 bases short and J 2 bases short, with 13 bases between. The germline V gene encodes CDR1 SNHLY and CDR2 FYNNEI. The CDR3 extends over 14 amino acids. CDR3 sequence: CASIPGLHTDTQYF. The CDR3, as DNA: TGTGCCAGCATTCCAGGACTCCACACAGATACGCAGTATTTT.

A word on this clonotype: This could be a read error, since a much larger clone is one nucleotide away. The chain has TRBV6-1 and TRBJ2-3; 9 nucleotides line up with TRBD1. V lost 5 bases to trimming and J lost 6 bases; unmatched junction nucleotides: 3. This CDR3 has 13 amino acids. Germline CDR1 MNHNS, CDR2 SASEGT. CDR3 sequence: CASSRDRADTQYF. The CDR3 DNA sequence: TGTGCCAGCAGTCGGGACAGGGCCGATACGCAGTATTTT.

This clonotype was observed a single time. An end of the junction does not agree with germline; a read error may underlie this. The CDR3 protein is CASSMGQPSGANVLAF. Written as DNA, the CDR3 is TGTGCCAGCAGTATGGGACAGCCATCTGGGGCCAACGTCCTGGCTTTC. This chain connects TRBV7-9 to TRBJ2-6, with 7 bases that match TRBD1. CDR1 and CDR2 from the germline V gene are SEHNR and FQNEAQ (reference sequence). The CDR3 length is 16 residues.

V gene TRBV5-8 combines with J gene TRBJ1-3; D possibly corresponds to TRBD1 (5 bases). Between the trimmed V and J ends, which lost 4 bases and 4 bases, there was a span of 21 bases. This CDR3 is 17 amino acids long. Germline V CDR1 and CDR2: SGHTS, YDEGEE. The CDR3 bases are TGTGCCAGCAGCCGGACCTTGGGGGGACGATTCGGAAACACCATATATTTT. The encoded protein is CASSRTLGGRFGNTIYF.

This clonotype is classed as medium-sized (0.01 to 0.1%). The rearrangement uses TRBV18 and TRBJ2-7; a possible D gene is TRBD2 (5 bases). The germline CDR1 and CDR2 sequences are KGHSH and LQKENI. This CDR3 contains 14 residues. Trimming left V 7 bases short and J 1 base short, with 14 bases between. CDR3: CASCNETTSYEQYF. The CDR3 DNA is TGTGCCAGCTGCAATGAGACTACGTCCTACGAGCAGTACTTC.

This clonotype was seen many times. J is TRBJ1-3 and V is TRBV19; 7 bases match TRBD1. From germline, CDR1 is LNHDA and CDR2 SQIVND (reference sequence). This CDR3 region has 14 residues. V shed 7 bases, J shed 4 bases, and the junction held 7 bases outside the gene matches. The DNA for the CDR3 is TGTGCCAGTATCGGTAGGGGGCCAGGAAACACCATATATTTT. This codes for CASIGRGPGNTIYF.

This clonotype was seen ten or more times. This chain joins TRBV28 and TRBJ1-5; no definite D call. V lost 10 bases, J lost 0 bases, and 10 bases lay in between. Germline V CDR1 and CDR2: MDHEN, SYDVKM. The CDR3 is 13 amino acids. The CDR3 is CATLPHSNQPQHF. CDR3 bases: TGTGCCACATTGCCCCATAGCAATCAGCCCCAGCATTTT.